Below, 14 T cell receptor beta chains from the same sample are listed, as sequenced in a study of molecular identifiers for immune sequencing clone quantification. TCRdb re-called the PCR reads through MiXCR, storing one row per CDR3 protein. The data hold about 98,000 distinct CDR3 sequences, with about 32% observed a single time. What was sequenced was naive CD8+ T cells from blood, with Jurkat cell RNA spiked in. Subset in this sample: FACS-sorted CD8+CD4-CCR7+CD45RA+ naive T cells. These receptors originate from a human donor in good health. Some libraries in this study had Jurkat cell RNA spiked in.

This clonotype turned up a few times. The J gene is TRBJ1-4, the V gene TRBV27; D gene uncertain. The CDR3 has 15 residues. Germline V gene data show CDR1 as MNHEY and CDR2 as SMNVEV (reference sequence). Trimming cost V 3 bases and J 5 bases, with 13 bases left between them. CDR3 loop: CASSFSAAPNEKLFF. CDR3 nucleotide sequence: TGTGCCAGCAGTTTCAGCGCAGCCCCCAATGAAAAACTGTTTTTT.

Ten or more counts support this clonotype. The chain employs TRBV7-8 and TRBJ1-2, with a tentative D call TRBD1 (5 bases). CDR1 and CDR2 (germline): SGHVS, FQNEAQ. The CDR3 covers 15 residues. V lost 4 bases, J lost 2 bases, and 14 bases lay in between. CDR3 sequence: CASSSDSQKNYGYTF. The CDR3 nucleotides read TGTGCCAGCAGCTCAGACAGCCAGAAAAACTATGGCTACACCTTC.

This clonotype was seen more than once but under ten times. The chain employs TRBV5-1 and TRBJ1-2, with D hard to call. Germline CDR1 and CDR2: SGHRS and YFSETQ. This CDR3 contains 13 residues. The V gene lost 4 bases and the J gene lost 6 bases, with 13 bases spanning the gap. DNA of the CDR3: TGCGCCAGCAGCCAAACAACCCCCAATGGCTACACCTTC. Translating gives CASSQTTPNGYTF.

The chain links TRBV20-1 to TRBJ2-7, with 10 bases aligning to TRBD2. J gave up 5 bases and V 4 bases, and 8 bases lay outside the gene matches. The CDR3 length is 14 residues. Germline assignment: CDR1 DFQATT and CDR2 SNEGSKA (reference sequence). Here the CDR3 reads CSATGSSGSHEQYF. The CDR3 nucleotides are TGCAGTGCTACCGGGTCTAGCGGGAGTCACGAGCAGTACTTC.

DNA of the CDR3: TGTGCCAGCAGTTTATATGTCGGGGTGAACACTGAAGCTTTCTTT. Its translation is CASSLYVGVNTEAFF. The V gene is TRBV28, the J gene TRBJ1-1; D call uncertain. Deletions cut 1 base from V and 0 bases from J, with 9 bases between. Germline lookup yields CDR1 MDHEN and CDR2 SYDVKM. The CDR3 covers 15 residues.

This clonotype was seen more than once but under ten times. The CDR3 loop reads CASSIGYREVNTQYF. CDR3 DNA sequence: TGTGCCAGTAGTATAGGGTACAGGGAAGTCAATACGCAGTATTTT. The chain is built from TRBV19 and TRBJ2-3, with D maybe TRBD1 (6 bases). V lost 1 base and J lost 7, with 15 bases in between. The CDR3 loop spans 15 amino acids. Germline V CDR1 and CDR2: LNHDA, SQIVND (reference sequence).

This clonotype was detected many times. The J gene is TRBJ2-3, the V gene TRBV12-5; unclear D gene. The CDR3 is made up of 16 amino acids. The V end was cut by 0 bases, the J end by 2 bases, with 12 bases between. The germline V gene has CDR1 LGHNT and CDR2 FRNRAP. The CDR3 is CASGLVSGGATDTQYF. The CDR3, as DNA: TGTGCTAGTGGTTTGGTATCTGGCGGAGCCACAGATACGCAGTATTTT.

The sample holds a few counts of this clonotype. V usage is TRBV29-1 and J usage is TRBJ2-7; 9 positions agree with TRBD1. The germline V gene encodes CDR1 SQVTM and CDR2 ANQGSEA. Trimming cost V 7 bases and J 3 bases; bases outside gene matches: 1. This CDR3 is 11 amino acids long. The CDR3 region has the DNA TGCAGCGGGGGACAGGGCTACGAGCAGTACTTC. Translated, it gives CSGGQGYEQYF.

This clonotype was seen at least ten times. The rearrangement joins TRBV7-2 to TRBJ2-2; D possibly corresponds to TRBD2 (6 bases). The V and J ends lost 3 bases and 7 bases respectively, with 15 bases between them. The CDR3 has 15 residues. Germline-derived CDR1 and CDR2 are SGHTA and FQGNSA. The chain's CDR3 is CASSFFGSVVGELFF. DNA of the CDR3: TGTGCCAGCAGCTTTTTCGGGAGTGTTGTCGGGGAGCTGTTTTTT. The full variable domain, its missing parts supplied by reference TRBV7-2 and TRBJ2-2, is GAGVSQSPSNKVTEKGKDVELRCDPISGHTALYWYRQSLGQGLEFLIYFQGNSAPDKSGLPSDRFSAERTGGSVSTLTIQRTQQEDSAVYLCASSFFGSVVGELFFGEGSRLTVL.

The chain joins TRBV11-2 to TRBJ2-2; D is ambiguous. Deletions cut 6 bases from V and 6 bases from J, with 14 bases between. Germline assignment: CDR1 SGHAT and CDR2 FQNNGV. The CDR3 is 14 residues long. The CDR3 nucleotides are TGTGCCAGCAGAACTGGGGTTGGTGCCGGGGAGCTGTTTTTT. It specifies CASRTGVGAGELFF.

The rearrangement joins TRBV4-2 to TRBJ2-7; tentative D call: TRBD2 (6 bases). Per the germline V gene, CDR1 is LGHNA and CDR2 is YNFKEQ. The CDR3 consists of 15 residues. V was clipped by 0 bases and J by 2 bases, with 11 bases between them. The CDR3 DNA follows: TGTGCCAGCAGCCAAGAATTAGCGGCGCCCTACGAGCAGTACTTC. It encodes CASSQELAAPYEQYF.

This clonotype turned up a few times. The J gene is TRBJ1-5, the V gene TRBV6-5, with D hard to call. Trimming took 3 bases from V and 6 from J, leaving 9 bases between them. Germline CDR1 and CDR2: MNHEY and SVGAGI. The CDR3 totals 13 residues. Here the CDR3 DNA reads TGTGCCAGCAGTTATAACGCGTTTCAGCCCCAGCATTTT. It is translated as CASSYNAFQPQHF.

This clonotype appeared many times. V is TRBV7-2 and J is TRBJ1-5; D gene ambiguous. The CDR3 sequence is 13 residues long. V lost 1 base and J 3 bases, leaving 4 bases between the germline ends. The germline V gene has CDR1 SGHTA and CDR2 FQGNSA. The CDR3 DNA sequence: TGTGCCAGCAGCTTAGTATCCAATCAGCCCCAGCATTTT. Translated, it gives CASSLVSNQPQHF.

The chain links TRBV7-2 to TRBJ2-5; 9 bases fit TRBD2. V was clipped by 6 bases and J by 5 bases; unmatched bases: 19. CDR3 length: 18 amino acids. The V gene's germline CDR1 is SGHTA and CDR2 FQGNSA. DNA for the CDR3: TGTGCCAGCAGTCGGTCGGGGAGGGGTAGCGGGAGTTCTGAGACCCAGTACTTC. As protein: CASSRSGRGSGSSETQYF.